One TCR beta chain is described in this entry. What it binds is not known. The data stem from a study of cytomegalovirus exposure and HLA in healthy donors. Across the whole study: Researchers previously reported finding 90 million to 130 million unique TCR beta sequences from around 200 million T cells.

It was with 60 Vbeta and 13 Jbeta primers that the PCR ran. Assay: immunoSEQ multiplex PCR; the TCRdb copy retains only in-frame clones and omits some. The repertoire includes 210,000 or so clones, about 85% of them detected once, and about 0.22% sits in the top ten. Study-wide points: Analysis was performed later, and it showed HLA-associated TCR beta chains to be more clonally expanded than equally common others.

CDR3 length: 14 residues. V was shortened by 2 bases and J by 5 bases, with 13 bases between the two germline ends. Germline V gene lookup returns CDR1 SGHRS and CDR2 YFSETQ. The chain carries TRBV5-1 and TRBJ1-1; a possible D gene is TRBD1 (5 bases). The sequenced material came from PBMCs. This clonotype was sampled from a girl aged 2-10 years in good health and CMV-seronegative. The CDR3, as DNA: TGCGCCAGCAGCTTAGAACAGGCCGTGACTGAAGCTTTCTTT. Amino acid sequence: CASSLEQAVTEAFF.